This paragraph covers one TCR beta chain sequence. The record originates from a study of OX40 agonist ivuxolimab in advanced cancers. Clones were sequenced by immunoSEQ multiplex PCR, and TCRdb holds only the in-frame ones, with some missing. The sample includes about 55,000 clones, 70% to 90% seen only once; the top ten take approximately 14%. CDR3 size: 15 residues. J lost 4 bases, V lost 3 bases, and 3 bases had no gene match. Germline assignment: CDR1 SGDLS and CDR2 YYNGEE. The chain couples TRBV9 to TRBJ2-3; 12 nucleotides align to TRBD2. The sample here was CD4+ or CD8+ T cells sorted from blood, taken in a trial of the OX40 agonist ivuxolimab. The clonotype comes from an adult with an advanced solid tumor such as melanoma, head and neck, liver or kidney cancer. This CDR3 reads CASSAGLAGSDTQYF. CDR3 bases: TGTGCCAGCAGCGCAGGACTAGCGGGATCAGATACGCAGTATTTT.